This T cell receptor (beta chain) was captured in a study of Ad26.COV2.S vaccination and SARS-CoV-2 variants. Treatment given: around 19 received Ad26.COV2.S at low or high dose, single or two shots; 5 received placebo; per-sample allocation not given. The samples were gathered on day 63 after the first injection of vaccine or placebo. Donation was by an adult aged 18-55 years who was in Boston. TCRdb keeps only in-frame clones here, not all; method: immunoSEQ multiplex PCR. Found here are over 400,000 clones, 89% of them singletons; the top ten hold about 2.4%. The CDR3 spans 16 residues. V dropped 2 bases and J dropped 4; count of bases not matched to a gene: 11. The germline gives CDR1 SEHNR, CDR2 FQNEAQ (reference sequence).

The chain uses TRBV7-9 and TRBJ2-7; 7 positions match TRBD1. The TCR was taken from a person aged 18 to 59 who received the Ad26.COV2.S COVID-19 vaccine or a placebo. This material consisted of peripheral blood, taken in a trial of Ad26.COV2.S vaccine versus placebo. The CDR3 region has the DNA TGTGCCAGCAGCTTAAGTCTGAGGGGGCCGTCATACGAGCAGTACTTC. Translating gives CASSLSLRGPSYEQYF.